This TCR beta chain derives from a study of lymphopenia after photon versus proton radiotherapy. The method was immunoSEQ multiplex PCR; TCRdb's version includes in-frame clones alone and lacks a portion of them. The sample holds about 65,000 clones, approximately 87% seen once. Broader study findings: Only patients who died were analyzed for survival; proton advantage is unproven. Proton therapy kept repertoires fairly stable, unlike photons, which gained effector/memory cells.

The germline V gene has CDR1 KGHSH and CDR2 LQKENI. CDR3 length equals 14 residues. Trimming cost V 8 bases and J 8 bases, with 16 bases left between them. To note about this clone: Its matching antigen is unknown.

The rearrangement links TRBV18 to TRBJ1-6, with D unresolved. This sample comprised peripheral blood, obtained from a patient treated with proton-based radiotherapy. The receptor was isolated from a man older than 75 with esophageal cancer. The CDR3 bases are TGTGCCAGCAGTACTGGTGGGGTCGATTCACCCCTCCACTTT. Translation gives CASSTGGVDSPLHF.